The 30 T cell receptor beta chains presented below share a single source sample, sequenced in a study of neoadjuvant anti-PD-1 for oral cavity cancer. The method was immunoSEQ multiplex PCR; TCRdb's version includes in-frame clones alone and lacks a portion of them. The sample includes over 7,000 clones, 55% to 70% seen only once; the top ten take approximately 3%. Noted time point: after neoadjuvant nivolumab, at surgical resection. The material was PBMCs, obtained after nivolumab (anti-PD-1) treatment. The receptors come from a person aged 35-79 years with oral cavity squamous cell carcinoma.

This clone has just a few counts. J is TRBJ1-3 and V is TRBV5-6; D gene uncertain. V was shortened by 4 bases and J by 3 bases, with 14 bases between the two germline ends. Germline V gene sequence: CDR1 SGHDT, CDR2 YYEEEE. The CDR3 has 15 residues. The CDR3 DNA is TGTGCCAGCAGCCTGCGGGTACTGGGTGGAAACACCATATATTTT. Its protein is CASSLRVLGGNTIYF.

V and J are TRBV10-3 and TRBJ1-1; D not certain. CDR1 is ENHRY and CDR2 is SYGVKD in the germline V gene. V was cut by 3 bases and J by 1 base, with 12 bases left in between. The CDR3 sequence is 15 residues long. The CDR3 is CAISETRRENTEAFF. The CDR3 coding sequence is TGTGCCATCAGTGAAACCCGACGGGAGAACACTGAAGCTTTCTTT.

This chain joins TRBV10-1 and TRBJ1-4; maybe TRBD1 (6 bases). CDR3 size: 15 residues. V gave up 1 base and J gave up 6 bases, with 12 bases separating them. Per the germline V gene, CDR1 is WNHNN and CDR2 is SYGVQD (reference sequence). CDR3 in amino acids: CASSEWGGTHEKLFF. CDR3 sequence (DNA): TGCGCCAGCAGTGAGTGGGGGGGCACTCATGAAAAACTGTTTTTT.

The chain combines TRBV7-6 with TRBJ1-5; D ambiguous. CDR1 is SGHVS, CDR2 FNYEAQ, per germline. V gave up 5 bases and J gave up 3 bases, with 23 bases separating them. The CDR3 contains 18 residues. The CDR3 bases are TGTGCCAGCAGCCCCCTGTGGGAAGCACATCGATACAATCAGCCCCAGCATTTT. Protein product: CASSPLWEAHRYNQPQHF.

This clone was seen only a few times. This rearrangement joins TRBV19 to TRBJ2-7, with D possibly being TRBD1 or TRBD2 (5 bases each). V dropped 7 bases and J dropped 2 bases, with 15 bases sitting between them. Germline CDR1 is LNHDA and CDR2 is SQIVND (reference sequence). This CDR3 is 14 amino acids long. The CDR3 coding sequence is TGTGCCAGTAAAGGGACCGGAACCGCCTACGAGCAGTACTTC. Its protein is CASKGTGTAYEQYF.

This rearrangement joins TRBV2 to TRBJ2-3, with 12 bases identical to TRBD2. Germline V gives CDR1 SNHLY, CDR2 FYNNEI. With V trimmed by 6 bases and J by 0 bases, 16 bases remained unmatched. The CDR3 has 20 amino acids. Here the CDR3 reads CASSAPASLAGGPSTDTQYF. The CDR3 DNA reads as TGTGCCAGCAGCGCGCCGGCCAGTCTAGCGGGGGGGCCTAGCACAGATACGCAGTATTTT.

The CDR3 reads CASSLGATDTQYF. Here the CDR3 DNA reads TGTGCCAGCAGCCTTGGGGCCACAGATACGCAGTATTTT. This chain connects TRBV11-2 to TRBJ2-3; D might be TRBD1 (5 bases). The CDR3 has 13 amino acids. Germline V CDR1 and CDR2: SGHAT, FQNNGV. Trimming pared 5 bases from V and 2 bases from J, leaving 8 bases between.

The chain combines TRBV7-2 with TRBJ1-4; 7 bases fit TRBD1. V shed 5 bases and J 0 bases; nucleotides not matched to a gene: 12. The length of the CDR3 is 18 residues. Per germline, CDR1 SGHTA and CDR2 FQGNSA. As DNA, the CDR3 is TGTGCCAGCAGCGTTCAAGGGGGCATTTTAGCAACTAATGAAAAACTGTTTTTT. Its translation is CASSVQGGILATNEKLFF.

V gene TRBV27 combines with J gene TRBJ1-4; tentatively, D is TRBD1 (6 bases). Trimming pared 4 bases from V and 0 bases from J, leaving 12 bases between. This CDR3 comprises 16 residues. Germline V CDR1 and CDR2: MNHEY, SMNVEV (reference sequence). The CDR3 protein is CASSSRDIATNEKLFF. The DNA for the CDR3 is TGTGCCAGCAGTTCTCGGGACATAGCAACTAATGAAAAACTGTTTTTT.

J is TRBJ2-7 and V is TRBV7-2; D might be TRBD2 (7 bases). This CDR3 is built from 15 residues. Germline CDR1 SGHTA, CDR2 FQGNSA. V was clipped by 1 base and J by 3 bases, with 13 bases between them. This chain's CDR3 is CASSLGDGGLYEQYF. CDR3 in DNA: TGTGCCAGCAGCTTAGGAGACGGGGGGCTCTACGAGCAGTACTTC.

The CDR3: CASSPGGQASYEQYF. The CDR3 region has the DNA TGTGCCAGCAGCCCCGGGGGACAGGCCTCCTACGAGCAGTACTTC. The chain carries TRBV7-2 and TRBJ2-7, with 8 bases that match TRBD1. V lost 5 bases, J lost 0 bases, and 6 bases stayed unmatched. CDR1 is SGHTA, CDR2 FQGNSA, per germline. The CDR3 loop spans 15 amino acids.

The J gene is TRBJ2-7, the V gene TRBV10-3; a weak D match, TRBD2 (6 bases). Germline CDR1 reads ENHRY; CDR2 reads SYGVKD. CDR3 length: 15 residues. Between the trimmed V and J ends, which lost 7 bases and 1 base, there was a span of 17 bases. In DNA, the CDR3 is TGTGCCATCACCTCCGGAGTAGCGGCGTCCTACGAGCAGTACTTC. It specifies CAITSGVAASYEQYF.

V usage is TRBV12-5 and J usage is TRBJ1-2; D not certain. Trimming cost V 6 bases and J 4 bases, with 18 bases left between them. This CDR3 contains 15 residues. Germline CDR1 and CDR2: LGHNT and FRNRAP. CDR3 DNA sequence: TGTGCTAGTGGCTACCCGACATGGTCCTGCTATGGCTACACCTTC. It codes for CASGYPTWSCYGYTF.

The chain recombines TRBV30 with TRBJ2-7; 9 bases agree with TRBD1. CDR3 length: 15 amino acids. V lost 1 base and J lost 1; bases outside the gene matches: 5. Germline V CDR1 and CDR2: GTSNPN, SVGIG (reference sequence). The CDR3 loop reads CAWSARGTGSYEQYF. The CDR3, as DNA: TGTGCCTGGAGTGCCCGCGGGACAGGGTCCTACGAGCAGTACTTC.

The rearrangement uses TRBV7-3 and TRBJ2-7; D assignment may be TRBD1 or TRBD2 (7 bases each). V shed 2 bases and J shed 6 bases, with 11 bases lying between them. Germline CDR1 and CDR2: SGHTA and FQGTGA. The CDR3 covers 13 residues. The CDR3 region is CASSLDREGEQYF. In nucleotides, the CDR3 is TGTGCCAGCAGCTTAGACAGGGAGGGCGAGCAGTACTTC.

This chain uses TRBV7-2 with TRBJ1-6; D possibly corresponds to TRBD1 (5 bases). Looked up from germline, CDR1 is SGHTA and CDR2 is FQGNSA. V was clipped by 1 base and J by 3 bases, with 7 bases between them. This CDR3 has 15 residues. For the CDR3, the DNA is TGTGCCAGCAGCTTAGGCAGGGACTATAATTCACCCCTCCACTTT. Translated, it gives CASSLGRDYNSPLHF.

The CDR3 bases are TGTGCCAGCAGTGAGGACAGGTACTATGGCTACACCTTC. Translation: CASSEDRYYGYTF. The chain links TRBV25-1 to TRBJ1-2, with 7 bases matching TRBD1. This CDR3 has 13 residues. Germline assignment: CDR1 MGHDK and CDR2 SYGVNS. Trimming at V came to 3 bases and at J to 3 bases, leaving 1 base not matched to a gene.

J is TRBJ2-7 and V is TRBV7-2; TRBD2 aligns across 7 bases. The CDR3 totals 14 residues. J gave up 1 base and V 3 bases, and 3 bases lay outside the gene matches. Germline CDR1 is SGHTA and CDR2 is FQGNSA. CDR3 region: CASSFTSVSYEQYF. The DNA for the CDR3 is TGTGCCAGCAGCTTCACTAGCGTTTCCTACGAGCAGTACTTC. The variable domain in full, with the rest retrieved from reference TRBV7-2 and TRBJ2-7, is GAGVSQSPSNKVTEKGKDVELRCDPISGHTALYWYRQSLGQGLEFLIYFQGNSAPDKSGLPSDRFSAERTGGSVSTLTIQRTQQEDSAVYLCASSFTSVSYEQYFGPGTRLTVT.

The chain uses TRBV9 and TRBJ2-7, with D possibly being TRBD1 or TRBD2 (6 bases each). Per germline, CDR1 SGDLS and CDR2 YYNGEE. This CDR3 is 13 amino acids long. Trimming took off 4 bases at V and 6 bases at J, with 14 bases between the two ends. CDR3 coding DNA: TGTGCCAGCAGCCCCGTGGGGGGCCGCGAGCAGTACTTC. It specifies CASSPVGGREQYF.

The chain is built from TRBV6-5 and TRBJ2-6; no firm D call. The V end was cut by 2 bases, the J end by 0 bases, with 2 bases between. CDR3 length equals 14 residues. Germline V lookup: CDR1 MNHEY, CDR2 SVGAGI. The CDR3 region is CASSYNSGANVLTF. The CDR3 coding sequence is TGTGCCAGCAGTTACAACTCTGGGGCCAACGTCCTGACTTTC.

This sequence joins TRBV7-6 and TRBJ2-1, with D perhaps given as TRBD1 or TRBD2 (5 bases each). The CDR3 is 13 residues long. Germline loops: CDR1 SGHVS, CDR2 FNYEAQ. The V end was cut by 5 bases, the J end by 10 bases, with 15 bases between. The CDR3 protein is CASSRQSEGEQFF. CDR3 nucleotide sequence: TGTGCCAGCAGCCGCCAATCAGAGGGGGAGCAGTTCTTC.

This sequence joins TRBV2 and TRBJ1-6; 8 bases are a match to TRBD1. The CDR3 length is 16 residues. J gave up 5 bases and V 6 bases, and 9 bases lay outside the gene matches. Germline values: CDR1 SNHLY, CDR2 FYNNEI. CDR3 protein: CASSASGQVNNSPLHF. CDR3 coding DNA: TGTGCCAGCAGCGCCTCGGGACAGGTTAATAATTCACCCCTCCACTTT.

The chain is built from TRBV9 and TRBJ2-1; D gene uncertain. Germline CDR1 is SGDLS and CDR2 is YYNGEE. This CDR3 contains 12 residues. V was trimmed by 0 bases and J by 9 bases, leaving 7 bases between them. Here the CDR3 reads CASSVDGPEQFF. As DNA, the CDR3 is TGTGCCAGCAGCGTAGATGGCCCTGAGCAGTTCTTC.

The J gene is TRBJ2-1, the V gene TRBV2; perhaps TRBD2 as D (6 bases). The CDR3 extends over 15 amino acids. V was trimmed by 3 bases and J by 6 bases, leaving 15 bases between them. The V gene's germline CDR1 is SNHLY and CDR2 FYNNEI. The CDR3 DNA sequence: TGTGCCAGCAGTGAGGAGGGGAGAGTGGTCAATGAGCAGTTCTTC. As protein: CASSEEGRVVNEQFF.

This rearrangement joins TRBV4-3 to TRBJ2-7; D might be TRBD1 (6 bases). Germline V lookup: CDR1 LGHNA, CDR2 YSLEER. V was cut by 2 bases and J by 2 bases, with 16 bases left in between. This CDR3 region has 16 residues. CDR3 bases: TGCGCCAGCAGCCAATCCCACCACAGGGCGACCTACGAGCAGTACTTC. As protein: CASSQSHHRATYEQYF.

V and J are TRBV11-2 and TRBJ1-4; the match to TRBD1 covers 7 bases. The germline gives CDR1 SGHAT, CDR2 FQNNGV. The CDR3 runs to 14 residues. The J segment lost 1 base and the V segment lost 6 bases, leaving 2 bases of the junction unmatched. The DNA for the CDR3 is TGTGCCAGCAGTAGACAGGGAACTAATGAAAAACTGTTTTTT. Its translation: CASSRQGTNEKLFF.

This clone was observed once. The chain uses TRBV5-3 and TRBJ1-1, with D perhaps matching TRBD1 (6 bases). TRBV5-3 carries the ORF label, with uncertain function. V was shortened by 0 bases and J by 0 bases, with 18 bases between the two germline ends. The CDR3 extends over 18 amino acids. Written as DNA, the CDR3 is TGTGCCAGAAGCTTGGCGGCAGGGGAGAGTTGGATGAACACTGAAGCTTTCTTT. Translated, it gives CARSLAAGESWMNTEAFF.

The V call is TRBV5-1, the J call TRBJ2-2; D uncertain. CDR1 is SGHRS, CDR2 YFSETQ, per germline. Trimming shortened V by 0 bases and J by 3 bases, and 6 bases separated the two germline ends. This CDR3 is built from 14 residues. This CDR3 reads CASSLDGDTGELFF. As DNA, the CDR3 is TGCGCCAGCAGCTTGGATGGCGACACCGGGGAGCTGTTTTTT.

The table lists this clone with a few counts. V is TRBV28 and J is TRBJ2-7, with D perhaps matching TRBD1 or TRBD2 (5 bases each). Germline CDR1 reads MDHEN; CDR2 reads SYDVKM. V lost 5 bases, J lost 2 bases, and 19 bases lay in between. There are 16 residues in the CDR3. The CDR3 DNA sequence: TGTGCCAGCAGTCGAACCCTAGGGGACGGCGCCTACGAGCAGTACTTC. This encodes CASSRTLGDGAYEQYF.

The chain joins TRBV4-1 to TRBJ2-2; the D is unclear. CDR3 length: 12 amino acids. CDR1 and CDR2 from the germline V gene are MGHRA and YSYEKL. With 2 bases removed from V and 7 bases from J, the gap between germline ends came to 5 bases. CDR3 region: CASSQRGGELFF. The CDR3 nucleotides are TGCGCCAGCAGCCAACGCGGCGGGGAGCTGTTTTTT.